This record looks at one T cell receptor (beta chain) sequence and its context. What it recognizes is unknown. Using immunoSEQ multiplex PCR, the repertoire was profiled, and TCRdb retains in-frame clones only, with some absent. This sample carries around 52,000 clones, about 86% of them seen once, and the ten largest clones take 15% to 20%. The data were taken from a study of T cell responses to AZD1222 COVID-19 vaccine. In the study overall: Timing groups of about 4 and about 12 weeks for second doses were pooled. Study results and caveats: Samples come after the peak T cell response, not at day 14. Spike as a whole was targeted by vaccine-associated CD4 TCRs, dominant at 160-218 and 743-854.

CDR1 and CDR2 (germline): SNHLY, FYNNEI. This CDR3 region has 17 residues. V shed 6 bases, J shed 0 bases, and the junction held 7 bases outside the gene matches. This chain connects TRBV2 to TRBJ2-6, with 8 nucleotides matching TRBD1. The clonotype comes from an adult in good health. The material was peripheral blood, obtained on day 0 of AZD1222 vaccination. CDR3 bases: TGTGCCAGCAGCGGACAGGGTGCCGTCTCTGGGGCCAACGTCCTGACTTTC. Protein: CASSGQGAVSGANVLTF.